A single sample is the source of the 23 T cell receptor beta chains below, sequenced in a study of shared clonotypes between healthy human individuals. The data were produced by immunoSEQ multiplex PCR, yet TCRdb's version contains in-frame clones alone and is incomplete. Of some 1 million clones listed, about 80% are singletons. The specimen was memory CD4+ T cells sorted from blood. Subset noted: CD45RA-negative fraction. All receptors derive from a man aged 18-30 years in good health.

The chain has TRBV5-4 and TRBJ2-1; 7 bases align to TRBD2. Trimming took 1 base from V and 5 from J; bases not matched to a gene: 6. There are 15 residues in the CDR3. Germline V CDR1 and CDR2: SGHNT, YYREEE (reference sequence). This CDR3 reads CASSLPWGGHNEQFF. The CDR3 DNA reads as TGTGCCAGCAGCTTGCCGTGGGGAGGGCACAATGAGCAGTTCTTC.

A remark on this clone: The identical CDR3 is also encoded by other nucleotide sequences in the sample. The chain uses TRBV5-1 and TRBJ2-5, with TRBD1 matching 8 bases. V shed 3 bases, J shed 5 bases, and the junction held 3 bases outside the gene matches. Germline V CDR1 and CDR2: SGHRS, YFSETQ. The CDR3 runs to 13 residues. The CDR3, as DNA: TGCGCCAGCAGCTCAGGGGGCTGGGAGACCCAGTACTTC. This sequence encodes CASSSGGWETQYF.

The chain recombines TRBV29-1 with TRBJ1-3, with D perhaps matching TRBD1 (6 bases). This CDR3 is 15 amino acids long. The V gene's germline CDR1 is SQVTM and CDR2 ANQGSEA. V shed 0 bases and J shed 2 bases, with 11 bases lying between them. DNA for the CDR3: TGCAGCGTTGAAGAAGCGGGACATACTGGAAACACCATATATTTT. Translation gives CSVEEAGHTGNTIYF. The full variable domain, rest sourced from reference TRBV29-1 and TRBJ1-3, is SAVISQKPSRDICQRGTSLTIQCQVDSQVTMMFWYRQQPGQSLTLIATANQGSEATYESGFVIDKFPISRPNLTFSTLTVSNMSPEDSSIYLCSVEEAGHTGNTIYFGEGSWLTVV.

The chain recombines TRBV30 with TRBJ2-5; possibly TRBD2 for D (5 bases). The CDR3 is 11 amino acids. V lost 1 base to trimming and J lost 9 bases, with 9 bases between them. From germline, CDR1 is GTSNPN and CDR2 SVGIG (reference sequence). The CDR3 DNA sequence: TGTGCCTGGAGTGCCGAAGCGGCCCAGTACTTC. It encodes CAWSAEAAQYF. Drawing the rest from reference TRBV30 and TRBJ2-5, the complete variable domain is SQTIHQWPATLVQPVGSPLSLECTVEGTSNPNLYWYRQAAGRGLQLLFYSVGIGQISSEVPQNLSASRPQDRQFILSSKKLLLSDSGFYLCAWSAEAAQYFGPGTRLLVL.

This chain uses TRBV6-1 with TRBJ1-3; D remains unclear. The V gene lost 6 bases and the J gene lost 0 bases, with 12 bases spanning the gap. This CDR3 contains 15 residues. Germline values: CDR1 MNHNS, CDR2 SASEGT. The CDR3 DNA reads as TGTGCCAGCAGGGAGGGATTCGGCTCTGGAAACACCATATATTTT. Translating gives CASREGFGSGNTIYF.

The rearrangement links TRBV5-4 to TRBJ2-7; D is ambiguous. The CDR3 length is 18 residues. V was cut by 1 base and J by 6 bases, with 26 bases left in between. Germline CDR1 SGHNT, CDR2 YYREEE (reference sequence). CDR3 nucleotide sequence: TGTGCCAGCAGCTTGAAGATCGATTCCCTGACCCACCTCTCCGAGCAGTACTTC. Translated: CASSLKIDSLTHLSEQYF.

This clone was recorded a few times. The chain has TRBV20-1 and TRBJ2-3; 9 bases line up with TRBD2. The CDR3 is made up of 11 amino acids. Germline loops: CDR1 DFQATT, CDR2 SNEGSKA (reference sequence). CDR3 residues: CGGGRAGTQYF. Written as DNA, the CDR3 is TGCGGGGGCGGGAGGGCAGGGACGCAGTATTTT.

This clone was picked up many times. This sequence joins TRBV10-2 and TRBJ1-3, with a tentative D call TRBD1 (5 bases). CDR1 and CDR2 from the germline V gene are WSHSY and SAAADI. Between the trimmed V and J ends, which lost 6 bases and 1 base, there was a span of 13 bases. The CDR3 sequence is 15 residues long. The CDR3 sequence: CASSPGTESGNTIYF. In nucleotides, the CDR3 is TGCGCCAGCAGCCCTGGGACGGAGTCTGGAAACACCATATATTTT.

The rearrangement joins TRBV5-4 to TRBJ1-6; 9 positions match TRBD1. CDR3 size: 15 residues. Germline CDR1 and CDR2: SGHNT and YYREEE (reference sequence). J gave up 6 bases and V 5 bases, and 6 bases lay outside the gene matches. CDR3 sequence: CASSSDRGANSPLHF. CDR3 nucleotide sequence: TGTGCCAGCAGTTCAGACAGGGGGGCTAATTCACCCCTCCACTTT.

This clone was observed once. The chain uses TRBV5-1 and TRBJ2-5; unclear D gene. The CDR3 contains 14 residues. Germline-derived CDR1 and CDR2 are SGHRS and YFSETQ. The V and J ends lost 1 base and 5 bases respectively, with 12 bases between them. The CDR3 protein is CASSLRQFGETQYF. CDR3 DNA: TGCGCCAGCAGCTTGAGGCAGTTCGGGGAGACCCAGTACTTC.

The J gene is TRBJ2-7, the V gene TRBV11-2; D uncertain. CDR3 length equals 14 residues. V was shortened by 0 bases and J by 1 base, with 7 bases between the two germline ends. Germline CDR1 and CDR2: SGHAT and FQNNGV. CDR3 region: CASSLDHGSYEQYF. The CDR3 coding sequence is TGTGCCAGCAGCTTAGATCACGGATCCTACGAGCAGTACTTC.

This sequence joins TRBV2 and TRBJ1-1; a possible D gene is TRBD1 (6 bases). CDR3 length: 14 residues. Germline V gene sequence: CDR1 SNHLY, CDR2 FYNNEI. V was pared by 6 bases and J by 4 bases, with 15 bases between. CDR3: CASRSRGASTEAFF. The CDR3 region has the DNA TGTGCCAGCAGGTCACGGGGGGCCAGCACTGAAGCTTTCTTT.

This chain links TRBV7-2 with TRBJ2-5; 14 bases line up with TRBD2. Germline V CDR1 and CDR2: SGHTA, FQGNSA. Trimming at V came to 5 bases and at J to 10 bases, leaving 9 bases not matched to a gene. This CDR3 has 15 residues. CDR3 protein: CASSPTTSGRAIQYF. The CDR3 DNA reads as TGTGCCAGCAGCCCAACGACTAGCGGGAGGGCCATCCAGTACTTC. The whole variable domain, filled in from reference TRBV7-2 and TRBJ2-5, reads GAGVSQSPSNKVTEKGKDVELRCDPISGHTALYWYRQSLGQGLEFLIYFQGNSAPDKSGLPSDRFSAERTGGSVSTLTIQRTQQEDSAVYLCASSPTTSGRAIQYFGPGTRLLVL.

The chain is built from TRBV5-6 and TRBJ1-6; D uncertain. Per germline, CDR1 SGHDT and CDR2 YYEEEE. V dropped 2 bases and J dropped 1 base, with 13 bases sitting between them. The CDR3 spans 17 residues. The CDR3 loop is CASSFSAGRSYNSPLHF. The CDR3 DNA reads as TGTGCCAGCAGCTTTTCGGCAGGTAGATCCTATAATTCACCCCTCCACTTT. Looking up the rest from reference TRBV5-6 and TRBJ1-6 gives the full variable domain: DAGVTQSPTHLIKTRGQQVTLRCSPKSGHDTVSWYQQALGQGPQFIFQYYEEEERQRGNFPDRFSGHQFPNYSSELNVNALLLGDSALYLCASSFSAGRSYNSPLHFGNGTRLTVT.

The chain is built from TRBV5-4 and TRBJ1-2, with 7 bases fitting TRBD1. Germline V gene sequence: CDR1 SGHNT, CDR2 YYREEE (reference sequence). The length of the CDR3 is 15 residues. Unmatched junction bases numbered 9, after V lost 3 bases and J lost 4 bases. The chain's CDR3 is CASSSTGSGGYGYTF. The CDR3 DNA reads TGTGCCAGCAGCTCGACAGGGTCCGGTGGCTATGGCTACACCTTC.

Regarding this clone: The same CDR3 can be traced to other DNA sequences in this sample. CDR3 sequence: CASSPSGGSYEQYF. CDR3 in DNA: TGTGCCAGCTCACCGTCAGGGGGGTCCTACGAGCAGTACTTC. V usage is TRBV18 and J usage is TRBJ2-7, with D possibly matching TRBD1 (7 bases). CDR1 and CDR2 (germline): KGHSH, LQKENI. Trimming removed 3 bases at V and 1 base at J, with 10 bases between. CDR3 length equals 14 residues.

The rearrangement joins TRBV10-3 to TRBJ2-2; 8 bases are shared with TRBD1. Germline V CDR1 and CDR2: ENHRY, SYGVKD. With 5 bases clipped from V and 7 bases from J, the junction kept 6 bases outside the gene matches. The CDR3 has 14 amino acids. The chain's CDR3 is CAISQTGVIGELFF. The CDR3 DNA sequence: TGTGCCATCAGTCAGACAGGGGTAATCGGGGAGCTGTTTTTT.

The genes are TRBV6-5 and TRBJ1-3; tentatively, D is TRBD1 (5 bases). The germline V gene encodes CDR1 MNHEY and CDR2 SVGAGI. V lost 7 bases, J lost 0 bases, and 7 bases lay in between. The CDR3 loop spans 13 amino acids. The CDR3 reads CASKTVSGNTIYF. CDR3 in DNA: TGTGCCAGCAAGACAGTCTCTGGAAACACCATATATTTT.

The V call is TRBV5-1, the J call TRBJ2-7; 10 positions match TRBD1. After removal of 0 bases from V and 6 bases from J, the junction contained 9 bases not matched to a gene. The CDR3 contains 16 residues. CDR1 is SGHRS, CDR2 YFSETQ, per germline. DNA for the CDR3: TGCGCCAGCAGCTTGGGGAGGACAGGGGGATTTCGCGAGCAGTACTTC. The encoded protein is CASSLGRTGGFREQYF.

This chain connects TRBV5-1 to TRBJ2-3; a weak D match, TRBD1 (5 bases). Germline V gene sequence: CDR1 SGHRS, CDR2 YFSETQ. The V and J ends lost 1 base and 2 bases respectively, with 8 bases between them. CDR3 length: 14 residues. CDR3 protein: CASSLQDNTDTQYF. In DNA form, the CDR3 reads TGCGCCAGCAGCTTGCAGGACAACACAGATACGCAGTATTTT.

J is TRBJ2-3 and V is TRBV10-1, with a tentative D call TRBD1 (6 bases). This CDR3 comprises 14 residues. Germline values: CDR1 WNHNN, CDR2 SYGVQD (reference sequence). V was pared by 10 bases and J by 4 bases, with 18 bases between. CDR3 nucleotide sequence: TGCGCCACAGCATTCCGACAGGTCTCAGATACGCAGTATTTT. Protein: CATAFRQVSDTQYF.

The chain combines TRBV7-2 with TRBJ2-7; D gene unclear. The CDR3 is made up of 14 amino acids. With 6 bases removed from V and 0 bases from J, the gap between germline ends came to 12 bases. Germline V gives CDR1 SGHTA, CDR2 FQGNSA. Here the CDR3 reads CASRGAADSYEQYF. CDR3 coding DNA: TGTGCCAGCAGAGGCGCCGCTGACTCCTACGAGCAGTACTTC.

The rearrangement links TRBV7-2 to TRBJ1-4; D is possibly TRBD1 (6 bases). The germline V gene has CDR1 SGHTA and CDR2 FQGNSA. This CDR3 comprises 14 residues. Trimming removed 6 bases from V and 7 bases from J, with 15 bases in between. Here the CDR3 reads CASRLWGGTEKLFF. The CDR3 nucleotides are TGTGCCAGCAGGTTATGGGGGGGCACTGAAAAACTGTTTTTT.